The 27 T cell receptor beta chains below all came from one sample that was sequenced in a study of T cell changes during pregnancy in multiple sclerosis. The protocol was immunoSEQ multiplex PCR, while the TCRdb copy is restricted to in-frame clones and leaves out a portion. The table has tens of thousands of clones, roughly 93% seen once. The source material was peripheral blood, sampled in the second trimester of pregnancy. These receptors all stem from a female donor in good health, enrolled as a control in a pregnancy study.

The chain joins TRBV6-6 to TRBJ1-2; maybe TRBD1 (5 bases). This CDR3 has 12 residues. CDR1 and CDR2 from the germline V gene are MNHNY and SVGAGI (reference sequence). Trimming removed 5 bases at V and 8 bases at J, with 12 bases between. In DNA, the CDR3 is TGTGCCAGCAGTCCGGGGGTGAGGGGCTACACCTTC. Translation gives CASSPGVRGYTF.

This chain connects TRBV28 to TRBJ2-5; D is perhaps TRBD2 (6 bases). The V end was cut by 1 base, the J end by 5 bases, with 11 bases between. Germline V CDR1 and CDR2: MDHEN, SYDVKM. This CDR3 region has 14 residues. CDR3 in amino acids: CASSLFRGSETQYF. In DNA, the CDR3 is TGTGCCAGCAGTTTATTCCGGGGGTCGGAGACCCAGTACTTC.

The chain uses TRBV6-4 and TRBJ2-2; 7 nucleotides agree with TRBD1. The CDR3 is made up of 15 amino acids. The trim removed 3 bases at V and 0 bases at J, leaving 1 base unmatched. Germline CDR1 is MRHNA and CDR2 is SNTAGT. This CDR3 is CASSEQGTNTGELFF. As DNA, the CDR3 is TGTGCCAGCAGTGAACAGGGGACGAACACCGGGGAGCTGTTTTTT.

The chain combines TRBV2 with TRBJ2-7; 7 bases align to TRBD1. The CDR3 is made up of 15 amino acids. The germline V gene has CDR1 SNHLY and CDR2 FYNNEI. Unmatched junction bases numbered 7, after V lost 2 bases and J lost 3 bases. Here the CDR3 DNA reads TGTGCCAGCAGTGAACCCCGGGACAGAAGCTACGAGCAGTACTTC. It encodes CASSEPRDRSYEQYF. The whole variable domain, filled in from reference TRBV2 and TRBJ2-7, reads EPEVTQTPSHQVTQMGQEVILRCVPISNHLYFYWYRQILGQKVEFLVSFYNNEISEKSEIFDDQFSVERPDGSNFTLKIRSTKLEDSAMYFCASSEPRDRSYEQYFGPGTRLTVT.

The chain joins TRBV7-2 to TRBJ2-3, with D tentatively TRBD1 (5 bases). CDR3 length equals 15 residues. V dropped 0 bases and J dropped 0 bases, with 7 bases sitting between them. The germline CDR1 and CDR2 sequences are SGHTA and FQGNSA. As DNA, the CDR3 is TGTGCCAGCAGCTTAGCAGGGGCTAGCACAGATACGCAGTATTTT. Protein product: CASSLAGASTDTQYF.

The CDR3 DNA is TGCGCCAGCAGCCTCCGGGTTACGAACACCGGGGAGCTGTTTTTT. It codes for CASSLRVTNTGELFF. The V gene is TRBV5-1, the J gene TRBJ2-2; D unclear. V was clipped by 4 bases and J by 0 bases, with 10 bases between them. The V gene's germline CDR1 is SGHRS and CDR2 YFSETQ. The CDR3 spans 15 residues.

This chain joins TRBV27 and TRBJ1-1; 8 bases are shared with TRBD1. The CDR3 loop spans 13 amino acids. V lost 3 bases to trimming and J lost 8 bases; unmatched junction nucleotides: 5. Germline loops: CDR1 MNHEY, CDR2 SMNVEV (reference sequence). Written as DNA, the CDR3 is TGTGCCAGCAGTTTCTGGACAGGGAGGGAAGCTTTCTTT. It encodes CASSFWTGREAFF.

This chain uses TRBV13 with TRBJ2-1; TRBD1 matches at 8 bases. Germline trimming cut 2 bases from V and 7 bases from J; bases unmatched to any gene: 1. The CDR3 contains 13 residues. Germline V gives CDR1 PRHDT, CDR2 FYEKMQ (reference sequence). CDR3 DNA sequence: TGTGCCAGCAGCTTAACAGGGGGGAATGAGCAGTTCTTC. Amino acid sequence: CASSLTGGNEQFF.

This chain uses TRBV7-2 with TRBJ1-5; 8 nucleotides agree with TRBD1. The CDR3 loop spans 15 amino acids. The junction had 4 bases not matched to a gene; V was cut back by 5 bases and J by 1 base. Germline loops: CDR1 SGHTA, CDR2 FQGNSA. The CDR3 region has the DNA TGTGCCAGCAGCACCGGACAGGGCAGCAATCAGCCCCAGCATTTT. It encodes CASSTGQGSNQPQHF.

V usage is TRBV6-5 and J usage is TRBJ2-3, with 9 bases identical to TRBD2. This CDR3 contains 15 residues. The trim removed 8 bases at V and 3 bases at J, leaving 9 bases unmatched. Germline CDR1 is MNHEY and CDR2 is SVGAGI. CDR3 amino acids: CASSEASGATDTQYF. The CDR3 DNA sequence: TGTGCCAGCTCCGAGGCTAGCGGGGCGACAGATACGCAGTATTTT.

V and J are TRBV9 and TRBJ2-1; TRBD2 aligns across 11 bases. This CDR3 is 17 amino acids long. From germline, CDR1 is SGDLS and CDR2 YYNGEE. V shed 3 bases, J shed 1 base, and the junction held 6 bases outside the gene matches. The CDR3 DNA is TGTGCCAGCAGCGCGTCCTTAGCGGGAGGGTCCTACAATGAGCAGTTCTTC. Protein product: CASSASLAGGSYNEQFF.

CDR3 sequence (DNA): TGTGCCAGCAGTGAAGGACTAGCGGAAAACAATGAGCAGTTCTTC. It codes for CASSEGLAENNEQFF. The chain links TRBV6-1 to TRBJ2-1, with 9 bases that match TRBD2. CDR3 length equals 15 residues. V lost 1 base to trimming and J lost 5 bases; unmatched junction nucleotides: 3. Germline-derived CDR1 and CDR2 are MNHNS and SASEGT.

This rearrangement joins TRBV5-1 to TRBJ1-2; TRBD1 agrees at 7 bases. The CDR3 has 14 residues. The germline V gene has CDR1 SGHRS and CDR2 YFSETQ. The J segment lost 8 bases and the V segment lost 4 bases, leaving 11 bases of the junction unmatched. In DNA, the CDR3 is TGCGCCAGCAGCCCCGGACAGGCCCTAGAGGGCTACACCTTC. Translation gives CASSPGQALEGYTF.

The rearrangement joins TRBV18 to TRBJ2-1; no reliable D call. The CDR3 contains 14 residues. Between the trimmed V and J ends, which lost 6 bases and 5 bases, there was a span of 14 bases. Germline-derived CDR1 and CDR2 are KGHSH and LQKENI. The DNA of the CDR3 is TGTGCCAGCTCTCCCGGGTACCGAAACAATGAGCAGTTCTTC. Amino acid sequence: CASSPGYRNNEQFF.

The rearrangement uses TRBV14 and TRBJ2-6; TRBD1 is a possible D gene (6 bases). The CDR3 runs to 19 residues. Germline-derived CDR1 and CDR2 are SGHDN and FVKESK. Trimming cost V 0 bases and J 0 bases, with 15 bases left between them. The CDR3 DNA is TGTGCCAGCAGCCAAGATAGGGACATATTTACCTCTGGGGCCAACGTCCTGACTTTC. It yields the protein CASSQDRDIFTSGANVLTF.

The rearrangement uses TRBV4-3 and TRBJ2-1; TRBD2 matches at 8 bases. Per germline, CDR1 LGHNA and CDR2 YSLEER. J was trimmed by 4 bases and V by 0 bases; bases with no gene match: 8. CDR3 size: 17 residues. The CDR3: CASSQDHNGGAYNEQFF. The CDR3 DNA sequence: TGCGCCAGCAGCCAAGATCATAACGGGGGGGCATACAATGAGCAGTTCTTC.

In DNA, the CDR3 is TGTGCCATCAGTGGGACAGGGGCTGACAATGAGCAGTTCTTC. It is translated as CAISGTGADNEQFF. This chain links TRBV10-3 with TRBJ2-1, with 9 bases lining up with TRBD1. This CDR3 region has 14 residues. Per germline, CDR1 ENHRY and CDR2 SYGVKD. J was trimmed by 5 bases and V by 4 bases; bases with no gene match: 3.

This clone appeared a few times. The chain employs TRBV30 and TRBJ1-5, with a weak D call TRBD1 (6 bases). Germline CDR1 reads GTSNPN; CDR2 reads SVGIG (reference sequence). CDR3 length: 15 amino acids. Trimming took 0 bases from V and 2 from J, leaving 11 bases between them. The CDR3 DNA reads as TGTGCCTGGAGTGTTCGGGGGGCCGGCAATCAGCCCCAGCATTTT. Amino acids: CAWSVRGAGNQPQHF.

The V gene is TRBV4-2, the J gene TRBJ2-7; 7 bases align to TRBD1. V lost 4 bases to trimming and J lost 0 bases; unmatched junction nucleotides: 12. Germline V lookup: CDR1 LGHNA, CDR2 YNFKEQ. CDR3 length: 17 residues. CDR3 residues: CASSPVSRDRDSYEQYF. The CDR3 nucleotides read TGTGCCAGCAGCCCAGTGAGCCGGGACAGAGACTCCTACGAGCAGTACTTC.

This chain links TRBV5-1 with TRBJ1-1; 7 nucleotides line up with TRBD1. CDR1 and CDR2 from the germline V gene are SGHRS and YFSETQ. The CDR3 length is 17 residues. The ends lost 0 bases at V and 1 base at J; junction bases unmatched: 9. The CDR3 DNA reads TGCGCCAGCAGCTTGGATTCTACAGGGGCACAGAACACTGAAGCTTTCTTT. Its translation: CASSLDSTGAQNTEAFF.

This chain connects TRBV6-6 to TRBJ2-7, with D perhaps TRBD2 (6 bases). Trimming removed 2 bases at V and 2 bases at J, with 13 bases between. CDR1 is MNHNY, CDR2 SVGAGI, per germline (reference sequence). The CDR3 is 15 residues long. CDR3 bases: TGTGCCAGCAGTTACGGGGCCGGAGGGGCCTACGAGCAGTACTTC. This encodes CASSYGAGGAYEQYF.

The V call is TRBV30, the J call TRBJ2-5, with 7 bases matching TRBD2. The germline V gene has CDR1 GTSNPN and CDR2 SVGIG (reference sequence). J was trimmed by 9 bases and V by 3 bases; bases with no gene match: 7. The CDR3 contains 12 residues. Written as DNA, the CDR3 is TGTGCCTGGAGGGCCCCTGCGGGAGCCCAGTACTTC. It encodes CAWRAPAGAQYF. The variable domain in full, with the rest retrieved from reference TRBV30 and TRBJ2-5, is SQTIHQWPATLVQPVGSPLSLECTVEGTSNPNLYWYRQAAGRGLQLLFYSVGIGQISSEVPQNLSASRPQDRQFILSSKKLLLSDSGFYLCAWRAPAGAQYFGPGTRLLVL.

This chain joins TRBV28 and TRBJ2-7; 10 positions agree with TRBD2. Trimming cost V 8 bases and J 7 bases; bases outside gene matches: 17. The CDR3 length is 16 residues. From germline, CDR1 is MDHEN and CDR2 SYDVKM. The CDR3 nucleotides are TGTGCCAGCGTTCCAGCCGGACTAGCGGACCTACTGGAGCAGTACTTC. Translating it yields CASVPAGLADLLEQYF.

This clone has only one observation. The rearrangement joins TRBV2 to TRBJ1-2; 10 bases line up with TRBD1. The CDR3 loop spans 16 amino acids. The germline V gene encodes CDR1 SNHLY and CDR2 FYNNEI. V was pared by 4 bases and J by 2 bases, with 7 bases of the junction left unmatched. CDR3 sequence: CASSVLKGQGNYGYTF. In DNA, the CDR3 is TGTGCCAGCAGTGTTTTAAAGGGACAGGGGAACTATGGCTACACCTTC.

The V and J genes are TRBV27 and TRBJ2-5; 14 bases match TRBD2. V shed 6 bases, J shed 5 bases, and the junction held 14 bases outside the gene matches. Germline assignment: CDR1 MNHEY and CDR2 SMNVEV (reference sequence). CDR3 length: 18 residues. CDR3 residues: CASSLMAPGLAGEETQYF. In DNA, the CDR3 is TGTGCCAGCAGCCTAATGGCCCCGGGACTAGCGGGGGAGGAGACCCAGTACTTC.

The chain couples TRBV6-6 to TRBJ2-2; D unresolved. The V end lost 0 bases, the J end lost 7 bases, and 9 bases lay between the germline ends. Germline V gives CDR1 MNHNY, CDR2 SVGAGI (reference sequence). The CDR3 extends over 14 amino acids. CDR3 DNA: TGTGCCAGCAGTTACTCTGGGCAAGGCGGGGAGCTGTTTTTT. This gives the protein CASSYSGQGGELFF.

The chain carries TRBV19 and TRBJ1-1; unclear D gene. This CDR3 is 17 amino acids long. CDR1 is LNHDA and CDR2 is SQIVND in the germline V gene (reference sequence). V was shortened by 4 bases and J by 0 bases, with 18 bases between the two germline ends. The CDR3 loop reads CASSNGSPLSVNTEAFF. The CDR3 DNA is TGTGCCAGTAGTAACGGGTCTCCCCTCTCGGTGAACACTGAAGCTTTCTTT.